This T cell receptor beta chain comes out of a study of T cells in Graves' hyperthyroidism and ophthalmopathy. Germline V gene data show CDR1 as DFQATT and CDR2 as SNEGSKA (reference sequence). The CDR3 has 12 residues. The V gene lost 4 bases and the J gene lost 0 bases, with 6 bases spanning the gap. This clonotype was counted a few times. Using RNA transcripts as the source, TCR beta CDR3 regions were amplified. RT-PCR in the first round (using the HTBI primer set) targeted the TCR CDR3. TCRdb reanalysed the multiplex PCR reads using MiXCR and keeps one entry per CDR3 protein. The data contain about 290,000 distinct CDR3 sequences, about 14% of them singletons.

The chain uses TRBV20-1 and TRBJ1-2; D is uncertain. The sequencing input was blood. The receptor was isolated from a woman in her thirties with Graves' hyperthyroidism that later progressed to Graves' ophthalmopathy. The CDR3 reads CSATDANYGYTF. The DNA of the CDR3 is TGCAGTGCTACGGACGCTAACTATGGCTACACCTTC.